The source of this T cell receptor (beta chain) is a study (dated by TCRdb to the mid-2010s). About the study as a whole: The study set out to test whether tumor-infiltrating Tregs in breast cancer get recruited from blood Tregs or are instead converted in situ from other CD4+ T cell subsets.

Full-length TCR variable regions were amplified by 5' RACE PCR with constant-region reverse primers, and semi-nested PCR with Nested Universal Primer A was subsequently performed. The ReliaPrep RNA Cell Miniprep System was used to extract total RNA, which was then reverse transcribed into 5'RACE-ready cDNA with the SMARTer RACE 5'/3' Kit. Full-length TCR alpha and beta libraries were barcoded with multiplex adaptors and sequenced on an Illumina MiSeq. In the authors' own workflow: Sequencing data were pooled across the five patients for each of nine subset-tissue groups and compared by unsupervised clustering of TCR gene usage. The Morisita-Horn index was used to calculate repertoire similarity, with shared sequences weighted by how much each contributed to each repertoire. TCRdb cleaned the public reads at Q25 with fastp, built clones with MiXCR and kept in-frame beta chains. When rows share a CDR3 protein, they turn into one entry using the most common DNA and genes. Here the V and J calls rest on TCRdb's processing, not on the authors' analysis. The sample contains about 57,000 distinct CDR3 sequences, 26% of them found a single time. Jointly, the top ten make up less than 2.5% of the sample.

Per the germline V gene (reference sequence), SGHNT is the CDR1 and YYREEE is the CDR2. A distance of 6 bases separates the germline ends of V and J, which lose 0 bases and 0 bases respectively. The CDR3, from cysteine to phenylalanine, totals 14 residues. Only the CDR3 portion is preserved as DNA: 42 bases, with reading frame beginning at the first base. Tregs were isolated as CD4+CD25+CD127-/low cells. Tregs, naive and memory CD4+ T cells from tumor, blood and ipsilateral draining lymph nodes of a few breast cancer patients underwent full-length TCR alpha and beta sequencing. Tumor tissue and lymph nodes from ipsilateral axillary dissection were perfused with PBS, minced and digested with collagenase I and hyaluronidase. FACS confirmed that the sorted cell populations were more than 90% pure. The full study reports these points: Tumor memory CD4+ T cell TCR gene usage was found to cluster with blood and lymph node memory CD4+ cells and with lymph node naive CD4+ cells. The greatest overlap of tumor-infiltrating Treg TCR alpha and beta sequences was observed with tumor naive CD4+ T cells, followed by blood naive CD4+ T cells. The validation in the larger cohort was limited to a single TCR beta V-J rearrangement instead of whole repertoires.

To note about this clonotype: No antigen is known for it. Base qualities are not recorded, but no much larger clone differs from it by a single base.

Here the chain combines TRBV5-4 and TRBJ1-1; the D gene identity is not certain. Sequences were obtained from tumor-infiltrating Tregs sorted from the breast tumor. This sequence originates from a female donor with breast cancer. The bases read TGTGCCAGCAGCTTGGAGGGCGTGAACACTGAAGCTTTCTTT. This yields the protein CASSLEGVNTEAFF.